This T cell receptor (beta chain) emerged from a study of blood T cell repertoires in COVID-19. Authors' processing steps: Counts of nucleated cells, estimated from reference gene primer amplification, were obtained. Clones were read by immunoSEQ multiplex PCR, and TCRdb kept only the in-frame ones, dropping some. The V and J calls and clone size were taken over from that table, and D and trimming were inferred from the DNA. The table lists nearly 95,000 clones, around 67% of them singletons, with just under 4% in the top ten. In Seattle, patients joined the study during active infection and were tracked longitudinally. The source of this sequence is a man between 65 and 85 years old with COVID-19, enrolled during active disease. The specimen was peripheral blood.

The chain's CDR3 is CASSLVQDYEQYF. In nucleotides, the CDR3 is TGTGCCAGCAGTTTGGTACAAGACTACGAGCAGTACTTC. This chain uses TRBV27 with TRBJ2-7; D gene ambiguous. This CDR3 contains 13 residues. Germline CDR1 and CDR2: MNHEY and SMNVEV (reference sequence). V was trimmed by 3 bases and J by 3 bases, leaving 9 bases between them.